The 24 T cell receptor beta chains given below trace back to one sample, sequenced in a study of chemoradiotherapy in HPV16-positive cancers. The method was immunoSEQ multiplex PCR; TCRdb's version includes in-frame clones alone and lacks a portion of them. The sample holds over 4,500 clones; roughly 82% are singletons and the top ten take approximately 18%. Sequenced here: tumor tissue, sampled from a patient who underwent chemoradiotherapy. These receptors all stem from a human donor with HPV-associated anogenital cancer.

The chain combines TRBV7-8 with TRBJ2-7; D tentatively fits TRBD1 or TRBD2 (5 bases each). The CDR3 extends over 14 amino acids. Trimming stripped 4 bases from V and 2 bases from J, with 12 bases between. The germline gives CDR1 SGHVS, CDR2 FQNEAQ. CDR3 coding DNA: TGTGCCAGCAGCTCCCGACTGGGACCCTACGAGCAGTACTTC. It is translated as CASSSRLGPYEQYF.

This chain uses TRBV7-2 with TRBJ2-2; TRBD2 agrees at 8 bases. The germline CDR1 and CDR2 sequences are SGHTA and FQGNSA. CDR3 length: 17 amino acids. V lost 1 base to trimming and J lost 7 bases; unmatched junction nucleotides: 11. The CDR3 protein is CASSLVMRAGGGGELFF. CDR3 sequence (DNA): TGTGCCAGCAGCTTAGTGATGAGGGCGGGAGGCGGCGGGGAGCTGTTTTTT.

The V call is TRBV5-1, the J call TRBJ1-1; TRBD1 might be the D (5 bases). CDR1 and CDR2 (germline): SGHRS, YFSETQ. The CDR3 is made up of 14 amino acids. Trimming took 4 bases from V and 4 from J, leaving 14 bases between them. The CDR3 protein is CASSLEGIFTEAFF. CDR3 nucleotide sequence: TGCGCCAGCAGCCTGGAGGGGATCTTCACTGAAGCTTTCTTT.

This sequence joins TRBV6-1 and TRBJ2-7; TRBD1 might be the D (5 bases). The ends were cut back, 9 bases at V and 5 bases at J, with 20 bases in the middle. Per germline, CDR1 MNHNS and CDR2 SASEGT. This CDR3 is 14 amino acids long. CDR3 DNA: TGTGCCAGTGCCTCTAGGCAGGGTGGGGACGAGCAGTACTTC. Its translation is CASASRQGGDEQYF.

The chain couples TRBV27 to TRBJ2-5; D possibly corresponds to TRBD1 (6 bases). The V gene lost 5 bases and the J gene lost 5 bases, with 12 bases spanning the gap. Germline CDR1 reads MNHEY; CDR2 reads SMNVEV (reference sequence). The CDR3 contains 13 residues. The DNA for the CDR3 is TGTGCCAGCAGTCCACAGGGAGACGAGACCCAGTACTTC. This gives the protein CASSPQGDETQYF.

The chain links TRBV6-5 to TRBJ2-6; tentatively, D is TRBD1 (6 bases). Germline CDR1 reads MNHEY; CDR2 reads SVGAGI. The CDR3 length is 15 residues. V gave up 4 bases and J gave up 3 bases, with 10 bases separating them. CDR3 sequence (DNA): TGTGCCAGCAGTTGGGGGCAGGTTGGGGCCAACGTCCTGACTTTC. Its protein product is CASSWGQVGANVLTF.

The CDR3 reads CASSEFRDSNTGELFF. As DNA, the CDR3 is TGCGCCAGCAGTGAGTTCCGGGACAGCAACACCGGGGAGCTGTTTTTT. The J gene is TRBJ2-2, the V gene TRBV10-1; 7 nucleotides line up with TRBD1. The CDR3 loop spans 16 amino acids. The germline V gene has CDR1 WNHNN and CDR2 SYGVQD (reference sequence). V trimming: 1 base; J trimming: 2 bases; junction bases outside the gene matches: 4.

The chain recombines TRBV5-1 with TRBJ2-3; D is perhaps TRBD2 (5 bases). V lost 5 bases and J 4 bases, leaving 17 bases between the germline ends. The length of the CDR3 is 15 residues. Germline V gene lookup returns CDR1 SGHRS and CDR2 YFSETQ. This chain's CDR3 is CASRLDVSGADTQYF. The CDR3 coding sequence is TGCGCCAGCAGGCTCGATGTCTCCGGGGCAGATACGCAGTATTTT.

The CDR3 sequence is CASSQAGGNEQFF. The CDR3 DNA reads TGTGCCAGCAGCCAAGCGGGAGGCAATGAGCAGTTCTTC. The V and J genes are TRBV4-2 and TRBJ2-1, with 7 bases fitting TRBD2. The V segment lost 1 base and the J segment 6 bases; nucleotides outside the gene matches: 0. CDR1 is LGHNA, CDR2 YNFKEQ, per germline. The CDR3 covers 13 residues.

By sample fraction, this clone is medium-sized. This chain uses TRBV9 with TRBJ2-7; 7 nucleotides line up with TRBD2. This CDR3 has 14 residues. Germline CDR1 reads SGDLS; CDR2 reads YYNGEE. Trimming at V came to 0 bases and at J to 7 bases, leaving 7 bases not matched to a gene. The DNA for the CDR3 is TGTGCCAGCAGCGTAGGCAGCGGGATGGGAGAGCAGTACTTC. Translating it yields CASSVGSGMGEQYF.

The rearrangement joins TRBV11-1 to TRBJ2-2, with a tentative D call TRBD2 (9 bases). This CDR3 region has 16 residues. Germline lookup yields CDR1 SGHAT and CDR2 FQDESV (reference sequence). V was shortened by 5 bases and J by 5 bases, with 18 bases between the two germline ends. As DNA, the CDR3 is TGTGCCAGCAGCCTCCAGGGGGCGGGAGGGACCGGGGAGCTGTTTTTT. This codes for CASSLQGAGGTGELFF.

A few counts support this clone. The CDR3 DNA follows: TGTGCCAGTCAGGGGTTGGGCAATCAGCCCCAGCATTTT. Protein product: CASQGLGNQPQHF. V and J are TRBV27 and TRBJ1-5; D is perhaps TRBD1 (6 bases). There are 13 residues in the CDR3. V was pared by 9 bases and J by 2 bases, with 11 bases between. CDR1 and CDR2 (germline): MNHEY, SMNVEV (reference sequence).

By sample fraction, this clone is medium-sized. The gene calls are TRBV13 and TRBJ2-7; 7 bases line up with TRBD1. J gave up 4 bases and V 6 bases, and 9 bases lay outside the gene matches. Germline CDR1 is PRHDT and CDR2 is FYEKMQ (reference sequence). The CDR3 runs to 14 residues. CDR3 residues: CASREEGARYEQYF. The CDR3 DNA sequence: TGTGCCAGCAGGGAAGAGGGGGCGCGTTACGAGCAGTACTTC.

The rearrangement joins TRBV5-4 to TRBJ2-5; D may match TRBD1 or TRBD2 (5 bases each). V was clipped by 4 bases and J by 1 base, with 11 bases between them. This CDR3 has 14 residues. Germline CDR1 and CDR2: SGHNT and YYREEE (reference sequence). CDR3 residues: CASSTSGTQETQYF. CDR3 bases: TGTGCCAGCAGCACCTCAGGGACCCAAGAGACCCAGTACTTC.

This chain connects TRBV6-5 to TRBJ1-2; no definite D call. CDR3 length: 16 residues. Trimming removed 2 bases at V and 0 bases at J, with 13 bases between. The germline V gene has CDR1 MNHEY and CDR2 SVGAGI. The CDR3 DNA reads TGTGCCAGCAGTTACACCAGAGCAGTCGCTAACTATGGCTACACCTTC. Protein sequence: CASSYTRAVANYGYTF.

The V and J genes are TRBV11-2 and TRBJ2-2, with TRBD2 matching 8 bases. Unmatched junction bases numbered 5, after V lost 3 bases and J lost 5 bases. This CDR3 region has 15 residues. In germline, CDR1 is SGHAT, CDR2 FQNNGV. The CDR3 is CASSFMAGGTGELFF. CDR3 DNA sequence: TGTGCCAGCAGCTTTATGGCGGGAGGAACCGGGGAGCTGTTTTTT.

A single count supports this clone. This rearrangement joins TRBV2 to TRBJ2-1, with TRBD2 as a possible D gene (5 bases). The germline V and J ends were trimmed by 9 bases and 0 bases, with 18 bases remaining between them. The CDR3 sequence is 16 residues long. Per the germline V gene, CDR1 is SNHLY and CDR2 is FYNNEI. The CDR3 nucleotides read TGTGCCAGAGCAATAAGCGGTGCCCCCTCCTACAATGAGCAGTTCTTC. This translates into CARAISGAPSYNEQFF.

J is TRBJ2-2 and V is TRBV7-9, with 7 bases fitting TRBD2. The CDR3 covers 15 residues. The V gene end was trimmed by 5 bases and the J gene end by 2 bases; junction bases not matched to a gene: 5. Germline lookup yields CDR1 SEHNR and CDR2 FQNEAQ (reference sequence). Here the CDR3 DNA reads TGTGCCAGCAGCCCTAGCGGAACTAACACCGGGGAGCTGTTTTTT. This encodes CASSPSGTNTGELFF. Complete variable domain (other parts from reference TRBV7-9 and TRBJ2-2): DTGVSQNPRHKITKRGQNVTFRCDPISEHNRLYWYRQTLGQGPEFLTYFQNEAQLEKSRLLSDRFSAERPKGSFSTLEIQRTEQGDSAMYLCASSPSGTNTGELFFGEGSRLTVL.

The chain recombines TRBV30 with TRBJ2-2; TRBD2 agrees at 16 bases. Trimming at V came to 3 bases and at J to 0 bases, leaving 7 bases not matched to a gene. CDR1 and CDR2 (germline): GTSNPN, SVGIG (reference sequence). This CDR3 spans 19 amino acids. The CDR3 region has the DNA TGTGCCTGGAGCAATCCGGGACTAGCGGGAGGGCCGAACACCGGGGAGCTGTTTTTT. Translated, it gives CAWSNPGLAGGPNTGELFF.

This clone was seen a handful of times. The chain joins TRBV7-3 to TRBJ1-1; D is perhaps TRBD1 (5 bases). The CDR3 has 14 amino acids. The V gene lost 6 bases and the J gene lost 4 bases, with 15 bases spanning the gap. Germline CDR1 SGHTA, CDR2 FQGTGA. This CDR3 is CASSLGVGGTEAFF. In DNA form, the CDR3 reads TGTGCCAGCAGTCTGGGGGTCGGGGGCACTGAAGCTTTCTTT.

The chain carries TRBV29-1 and TRBJ2-3; the match to TRBD2 covers 8 bases. Trimming cost V 4 bases and J 2 bases; bases outside gene matches: 8. The germline V gene encodes CDR1 SQVTM and CDR2 ANQGSEA. The CDR3 is 15 residues long. The chain's CDR3 is CSVADGAGATDTQYF. DNA of the CDR3: TGCAGCGTTGCCGACGGAGCGGGGGCCACAGATACGCAGTATTTT.

V gene TRBV5-6 combines with J gene TRBJ2-1; 7 bases fit TRBD2. The germline V gene has CDR1 SGHDT and CDR2 YYEEEE. CDR3 length: 15 residues. V shed 3 bases and J 8 bases; nucleotides not matched to a gene: 11. Written as DNA, the CDR3 is TGTGCCAGCAGCTACGGGACTAAGGGTATCCATGAGCAGTTCTTC. Its translation: CASSYGTKGIHEQFF. The variable domain in full, completed from reference TRBV5-6 and TRBJ2-1, reads DAGVTQSPTHLIKTRGQQVTLRCSPKSGHDTVSWYQQALGQGPQFIFQYYEEEERQRGNFPDRFSGHQFPNYSSELNVNALLLGDSALYLCASSYGTKGIHEQFFGPGTRLTVL.

This clone was counted only a few times. This chain links TRBV2 with TRBJ2-2, with 7 bases that match TRBD2. This CDR3 comprises 15 residues. The junction had 8 bases not matched to a gene; V was cut back by 5 bases and J by 5 bases. Germline V gene data show CDR1 as SNHLY and CDR2 as FYNNEI. CDR3 coding DNA: TGTGCCAGCAGTTACGTCGGGGGGAGGACCGGGGAGCTGTTTTTT. Its protein product is CASSYVGGRTGELFF.

The CDR3, as DNA: TGTGCCAGCAAGGGTGGAAACACCATATATTTT. This translates into CASKGGNTIYF. V gene TRBV28 combines with J gene TRBJ1-3; D unresolved. The CDR3 is made up of 11 amino acids. The germline gives CDR1 MDHEN, CDR2 SYDVKM. V lost 7 bases and J 3 bases, leaving 4 bases between the germline ends.